This record concerns one TCR beta chain sequence. Its antigen is not known. The sample is drawn from a study of shared clonotypes between healthy human individuals. Across the study: Donors consisted of two women and a few men between 18 and 49.

General observations from the study: Non-shared clonotypes had lower generation probabilities than clonotypes shared by all four sorted-subset donors. At large depth, rarefaction still showed sorted-subset sequencing to be incomplete.

Running of the assay took place at deep level. The data were produced by immunoSEQ multiplex PCR, yet TCRdb's version contains in-frame clones alone and is incomplete. The sample holds over 2 million clones; roughly 95% are singletons and the top ten take 0.85% to 1.2%. Naive CD8 cells comprised CD45RO-negative, CCR7-positively selected cells, excluding terminally differentiated effector memory CD45RA+ cells. V lost 0 bases, J lost 6 bases, and 10 bases stayed unmatched. In germline, CDR1 is MNHNS, CDR2 SASEGT. This CDR3 contains 17 residues. The chain couples TRBV6-1 to TRBJ1-5, with 8 bases that match TRBD1. Sequenced material: naive CD8+ T cells sorted from blood. The TCR sequence derives from a man aged 18 to 35 in good health. This CDR3 is CASSEADRVASIQPQHF. The CDR3 bases are TGTGCCAGCAGTGAAGCGGACAGGGTTGCTAGTATTCAGCCCCAGCATTTT.